This TCR beta chain comes out of a study of cytotoxic CD8 clonotypes in ibrutinib-treated CLL. Study-wide findings and caveats: The times at which samples were taken varied between sustained-remission and progressing patients.

The assay was immunoSEQ multiplex PCR, and TCRdb's table has in-frame clones only and misses some. The profile covers fewer than 45,000 clones, with 60% to 75% appearing a single time and about 9.4% taken by the ten largest. As for this clone: Its antigen remains unknown.

There are 13 residues in the CDR3. The germline V gene has CDR1 SGDLS and CDR2 YYNGEE. Trimming cost V 4 bases and J 6 bases, with 14 bases left between them. The sample was PBMCs, taken at disease progression, from a patient treated with ibrutinib. The sequence was obtained from a human donor with chronic lymphocytic leukemia. The chain joins TRBV9 to TRBJ2-7, with TRBD1 as a possible D gene (6 bases). In DNA form, the CDR3 reads TGTGCCAGCAGCATCACAGGGTCGGGCGAGCAGTACTTC. Its translation is CASSITGSGEQYF.